This record covers a single T cell receptor beta chain. This specimen comes from a study of blood T cell repertoires in COVID-19. Study-wide background: Spain, Italy and the United States supplied samples that represented acute and convalescent COVID-19. From T cells, B-cell-depleted T cells, or PBMCs came the material, which was cDNA or gDNA.

Authors' data handling: Amplification from reference gene primers served as the basis for estimated nucleated cell counts. The repertoire was sequenced with immunoSEQ multiplex PCR; TCRdb's copy has only in-frame clones and lacks some. V and J calls and clone size come straight from that table; D and trimming were deduced from the DNA. The sample holds roughly 150,000 clones, about four fifths seen once. Germline lookup yields CDR1 SGHAT and CDR2 FQNNGV. The CDR3 contains 17 residues. The germline V and J ends were trimmed by 5 bases and 4 bases, with 24 bases remaining between them. It was during active infection that Seattle patients were enrolled and then longitudinally followed.

The TCR sequence derives from a woman in her sixties or seventies with COVID-19, enrolled during active disease. The sample consisted of peripheral blood. The rearrangement uses TRBV11-2 and TRBJ2-7; TRBD2 is a possible D gene (6 bases). Here the CDR3 DNA reads TGTGCCAGCAGCCCGACCCCAAGCGGGCGAGGGAATTACGAGCAGTACTTC. Encoded protein: CASSPTPSGRGNYEQYF.